Below, one T cell receptor (beta chain) is given with its context. Primers included in the PCR were 60 Vbeta and 13 Jbeta primers. Libraries were prepared by immunoSEQ multiplex PCR; TCRdb keeps only in-frame clonotypes and omits some of them. The sample holds fewer than 200,000 clones; roughly 77% are singletons and the top ten take around 3.5%. This sample was included in a study of cytomegalovirus exposure and HLA in healthy donors. Unrecorded immune exposures were likely, despite nominal health at sampling. Trimming at V came to 3 bases and at J to 9 bases, leaving 11 bases not matched to a gene. Germline-derived CDR1 and CDR2 are ENHRY and SYGVKD. The CDR3 runs 16 residues.

The TCR was taken from a man aged 35-49 years in good health and CMV-seropositive. The V call is TRBV10-3, the J call TRBJ2-1; 10 nucleotides agree with TRBD2. The sample was PBMCs. DNA for the CDR3: TGTGCCATCAGTGACGCGTTATTGAGCGGGAGGGCTGAGCAGTTCTTC. Amino acids: CAISDALLSGRAEQFF.